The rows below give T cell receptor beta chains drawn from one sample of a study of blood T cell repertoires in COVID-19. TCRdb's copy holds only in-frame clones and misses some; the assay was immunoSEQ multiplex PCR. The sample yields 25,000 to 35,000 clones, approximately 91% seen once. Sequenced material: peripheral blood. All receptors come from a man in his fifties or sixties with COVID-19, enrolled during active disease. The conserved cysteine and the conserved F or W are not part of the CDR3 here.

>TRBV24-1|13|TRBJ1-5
ATSDSRGSNQPQH
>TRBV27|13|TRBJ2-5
ASSLSPGLKETQY
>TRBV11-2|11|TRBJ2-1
ASSWTRGLGQF
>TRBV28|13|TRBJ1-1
ASSLRGQGAVEAF
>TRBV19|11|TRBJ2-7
ASRAGSSAEQY
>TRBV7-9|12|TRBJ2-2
ASSLGHTVGELF
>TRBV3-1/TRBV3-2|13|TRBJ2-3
ASSQDLAGTDTQY
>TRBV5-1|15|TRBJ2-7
ASSFSTTGTGAYEQY
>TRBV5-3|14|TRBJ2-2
ARSLTGTRNTGELF
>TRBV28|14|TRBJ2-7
ASSLGAGVLPYEQY
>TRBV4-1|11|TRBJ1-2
ASSNSGNYGYT
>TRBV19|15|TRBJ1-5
ASSTSGPLNSNQPQH
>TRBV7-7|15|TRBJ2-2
ASSRTGSPSHTGELF
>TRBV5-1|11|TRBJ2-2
ASSLGTAGELF
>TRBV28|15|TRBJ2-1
ASSLTPGTSGTNEQF
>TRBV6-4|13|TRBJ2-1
ASSDSAGGGNEQF
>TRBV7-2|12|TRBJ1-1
ASSPGRENTEAF
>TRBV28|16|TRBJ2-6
ASSGSGTGYSGANVLT
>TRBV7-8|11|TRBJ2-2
ASSLLDTGELF
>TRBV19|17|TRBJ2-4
ASSTGLAGDLEAKNIQY
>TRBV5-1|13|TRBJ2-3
ASSSRVDSTDTQY
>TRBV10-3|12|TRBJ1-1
AISAQGEVTEAF
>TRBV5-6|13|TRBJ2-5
ASSLAGVLAKTQY
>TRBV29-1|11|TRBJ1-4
SARDRRNEKLF
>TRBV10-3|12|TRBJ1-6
AISEGAGLSPLH
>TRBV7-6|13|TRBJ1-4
ASSKDRASTEKLF
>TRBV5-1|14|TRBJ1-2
ASSPTIAGQGDGYT